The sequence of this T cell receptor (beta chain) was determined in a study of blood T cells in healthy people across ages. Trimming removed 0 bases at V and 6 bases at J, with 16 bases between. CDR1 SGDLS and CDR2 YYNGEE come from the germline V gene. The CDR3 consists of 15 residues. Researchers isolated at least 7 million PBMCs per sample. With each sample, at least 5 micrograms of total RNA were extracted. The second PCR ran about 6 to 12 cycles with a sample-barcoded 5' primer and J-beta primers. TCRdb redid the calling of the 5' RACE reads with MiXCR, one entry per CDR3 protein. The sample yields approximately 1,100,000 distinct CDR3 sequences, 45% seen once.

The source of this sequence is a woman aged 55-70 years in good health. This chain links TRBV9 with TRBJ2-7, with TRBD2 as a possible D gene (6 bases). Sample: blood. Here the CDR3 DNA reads TGTGCCAGCAGCGTAGTCGGGGGAGACCTCGTCGAGCAGTACTTC. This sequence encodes CASSVVGGDLVEQYF.